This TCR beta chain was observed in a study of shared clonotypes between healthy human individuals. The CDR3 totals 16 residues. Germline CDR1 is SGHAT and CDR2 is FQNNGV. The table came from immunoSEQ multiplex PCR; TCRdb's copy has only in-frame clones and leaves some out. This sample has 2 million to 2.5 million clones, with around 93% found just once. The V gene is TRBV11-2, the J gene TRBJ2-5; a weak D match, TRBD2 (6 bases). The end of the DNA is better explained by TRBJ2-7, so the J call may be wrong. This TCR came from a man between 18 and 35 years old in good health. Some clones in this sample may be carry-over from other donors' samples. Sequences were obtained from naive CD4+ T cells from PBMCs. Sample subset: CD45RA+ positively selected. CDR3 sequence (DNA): TGTGCCAGCAGCTTAGGCCTGGGGGGAGGACCCTACGAGCAGTACTTC. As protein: CASSLGLGGGPYEQYF.